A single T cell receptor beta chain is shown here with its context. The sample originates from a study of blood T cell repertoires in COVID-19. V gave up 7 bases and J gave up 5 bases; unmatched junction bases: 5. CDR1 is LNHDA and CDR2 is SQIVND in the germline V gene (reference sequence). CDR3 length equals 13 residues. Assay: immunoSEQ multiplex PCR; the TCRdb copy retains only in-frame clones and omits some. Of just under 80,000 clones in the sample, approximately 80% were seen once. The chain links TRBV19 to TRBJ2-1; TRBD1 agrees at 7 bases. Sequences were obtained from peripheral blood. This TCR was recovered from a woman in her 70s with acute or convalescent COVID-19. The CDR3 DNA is TGTGCCAGTAACAAGGACAGGCACAATGAGCAGTTCTTC. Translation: CASNKDRHNEQFF.